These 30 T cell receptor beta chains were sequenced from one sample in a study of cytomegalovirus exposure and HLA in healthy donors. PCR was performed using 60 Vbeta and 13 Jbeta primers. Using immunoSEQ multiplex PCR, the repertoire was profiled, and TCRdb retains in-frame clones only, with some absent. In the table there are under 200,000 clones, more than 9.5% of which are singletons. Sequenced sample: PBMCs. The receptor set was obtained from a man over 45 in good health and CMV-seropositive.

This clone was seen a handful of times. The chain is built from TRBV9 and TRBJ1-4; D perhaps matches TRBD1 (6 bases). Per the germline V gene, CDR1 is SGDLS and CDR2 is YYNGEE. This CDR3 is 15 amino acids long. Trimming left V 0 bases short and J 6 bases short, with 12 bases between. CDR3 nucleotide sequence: TGTGCCAGCAGCGTAGCTGGGGGCGCGGATGAAAAACTGTTTTTT. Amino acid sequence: CASSVAGGADEKLFF.

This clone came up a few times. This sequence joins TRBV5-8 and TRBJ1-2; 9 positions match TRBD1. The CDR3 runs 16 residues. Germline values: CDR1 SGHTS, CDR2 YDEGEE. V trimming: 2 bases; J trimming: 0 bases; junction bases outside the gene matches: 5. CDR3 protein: CASSLYRGLANYGYTF. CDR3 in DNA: TGTGCCAGCAGCTTATACAGGGGGCTAGCTAACTATGGCTACACCTTC.

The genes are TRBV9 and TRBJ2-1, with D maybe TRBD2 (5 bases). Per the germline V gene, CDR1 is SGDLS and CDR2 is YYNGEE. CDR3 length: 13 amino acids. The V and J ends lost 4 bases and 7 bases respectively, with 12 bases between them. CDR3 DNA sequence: TGTGCCAGCAGCCGAGGTGGGAGTAATGAGCAGTTCTTC. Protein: CASSRGGSNEQFF.

Here the CDR3 DNA reads TGTGCCATCAGTGACAACGAGGCCCCGGGGTCCTACGAGCAGTACGTC. This gives the protein CAISDNEAPGSYEQYV. This chain connects TRBV10-3 to TRBJ2-7; D might be TRBD2 (5 bases). Germline loops: CDR1 ENHRY, CDR2 SYGVKD. The CDR3 has 16 amino acids. The ends were cut back, 3 bases at V and 1 base at J, with 16 bases in the middle.

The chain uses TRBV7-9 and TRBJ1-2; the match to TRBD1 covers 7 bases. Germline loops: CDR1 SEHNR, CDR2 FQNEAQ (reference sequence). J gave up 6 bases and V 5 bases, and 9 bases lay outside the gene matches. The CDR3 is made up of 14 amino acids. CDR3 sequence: CASSRQGTVDGYTF. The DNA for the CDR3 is TGTGCCAGCAGCCGGCAAGGGACAGTAGATGGCTACACCTTC.

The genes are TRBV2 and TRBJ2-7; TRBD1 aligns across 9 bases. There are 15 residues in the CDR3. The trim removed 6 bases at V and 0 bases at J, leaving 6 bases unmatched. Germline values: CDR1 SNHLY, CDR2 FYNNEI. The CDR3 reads CASRLGTGPSYEQYF. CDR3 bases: TGTGCCAGCAGGCTCGGGACAGGGCCCTCCTACGAGCAGTACTTC.

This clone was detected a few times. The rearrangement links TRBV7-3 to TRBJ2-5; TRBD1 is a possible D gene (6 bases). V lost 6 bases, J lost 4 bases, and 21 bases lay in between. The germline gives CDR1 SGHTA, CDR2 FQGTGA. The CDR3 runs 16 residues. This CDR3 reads CASSLAGTPRGETQYF. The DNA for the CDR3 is TGTGCCAGCAGTCTCGCCGGGACACCGAGGGGAGAGACCCAGTACTTC.

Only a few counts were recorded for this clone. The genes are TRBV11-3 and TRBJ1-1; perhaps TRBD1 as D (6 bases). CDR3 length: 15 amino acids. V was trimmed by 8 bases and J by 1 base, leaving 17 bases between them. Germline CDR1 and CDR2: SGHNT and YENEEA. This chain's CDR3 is CASGRGGARNTEAFF. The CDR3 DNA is TGTGCCAGCGGTAGAGGGGGGGCAAGGAACACTGAAGCTTTCTTT.

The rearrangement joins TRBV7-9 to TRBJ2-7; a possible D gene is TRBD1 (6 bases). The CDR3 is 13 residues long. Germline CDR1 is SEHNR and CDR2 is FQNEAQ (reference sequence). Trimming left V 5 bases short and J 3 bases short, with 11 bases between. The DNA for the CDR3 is TGTGCCAGCAGCCCATTAGGGGGCTACGAGCAGTACGTC. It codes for CASSPLGGYEQYV.

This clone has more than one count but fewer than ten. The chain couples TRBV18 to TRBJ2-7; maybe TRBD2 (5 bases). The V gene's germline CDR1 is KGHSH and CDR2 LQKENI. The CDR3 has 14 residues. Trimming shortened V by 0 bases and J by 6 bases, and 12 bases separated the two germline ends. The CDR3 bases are TGTGCCAGCTCACCACCTTCCGGGGTAAGCGAGCAGTACGTC. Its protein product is CASSPPSGVSEQYV.

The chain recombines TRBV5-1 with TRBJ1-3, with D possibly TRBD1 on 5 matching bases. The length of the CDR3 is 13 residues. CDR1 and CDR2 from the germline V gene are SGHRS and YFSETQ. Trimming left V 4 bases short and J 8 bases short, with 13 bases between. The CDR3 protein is CASSLRTSDTIYF. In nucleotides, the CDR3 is TGCGCCAGCAGCCTCCGGACAAGTGACACCATATATTTT. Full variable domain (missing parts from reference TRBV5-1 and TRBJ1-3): KAGVTQTPRYLIKTRGQQVTLSCSPISGHRSVSWYQQTPGQGLQFLFEYFSETQRNKGNFPGRFSGRQFSNSRSEMNVSTLELGDSALYLCASSLRTSDTIYFGEGSWLTVV.

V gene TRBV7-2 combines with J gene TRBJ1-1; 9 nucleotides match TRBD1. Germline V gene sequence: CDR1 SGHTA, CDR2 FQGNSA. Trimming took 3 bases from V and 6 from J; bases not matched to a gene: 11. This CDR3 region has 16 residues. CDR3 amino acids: CASSFGQGKFLAEAFF. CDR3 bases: TGTGCCAGCAGCTTCGGACAGGGGAAATTTTTGGCTGAAGCTTTCTTT.

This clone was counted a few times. Here the CDR3 reads CASTLGSPPYEQYF. CDR3 sequence (DNA): TGTGCCAGCACTCTAGGAAGTCCCCCTTACGAGCAGTACTTC. J is TRBJ2-7 and V is TRBV6-1; unclear D gene. V was pared by 7 bases and J by 4 bases, with 17 bases between. CDR3 length equals 14 residues. Germline V CDR1 and CDR2: MNHNS, SASEGT.

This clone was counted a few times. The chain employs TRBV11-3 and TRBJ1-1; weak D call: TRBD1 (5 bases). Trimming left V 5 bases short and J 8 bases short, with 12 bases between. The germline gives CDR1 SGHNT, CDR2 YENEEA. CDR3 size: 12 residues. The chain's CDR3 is CASSPRTPEAFF. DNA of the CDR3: TGTGCCAGCAGCCCACGGACACCGGAAGCTTTCTTT.

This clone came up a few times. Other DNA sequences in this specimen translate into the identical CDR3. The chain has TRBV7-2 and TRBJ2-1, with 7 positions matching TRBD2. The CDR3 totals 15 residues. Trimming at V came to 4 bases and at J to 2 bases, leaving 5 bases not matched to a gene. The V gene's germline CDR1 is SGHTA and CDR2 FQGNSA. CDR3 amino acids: CASSSPGLAYNEQFF. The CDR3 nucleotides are TGTGCCAGCAGCTCGCCCGGACTAGCCTACAATGAGCAGTTCTTC.

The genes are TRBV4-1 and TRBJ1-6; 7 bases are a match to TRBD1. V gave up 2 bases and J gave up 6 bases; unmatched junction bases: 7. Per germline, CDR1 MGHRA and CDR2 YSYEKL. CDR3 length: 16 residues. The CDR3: CASSQQQGSINSPLHF. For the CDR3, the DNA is TGCGCCAGCAGCCAACAACAGGGGTCTATTAATTCACCCCTCCACTTT.

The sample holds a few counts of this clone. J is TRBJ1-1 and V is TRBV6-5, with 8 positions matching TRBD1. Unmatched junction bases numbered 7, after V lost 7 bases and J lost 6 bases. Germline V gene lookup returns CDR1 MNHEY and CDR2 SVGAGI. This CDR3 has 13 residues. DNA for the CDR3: TGTGCCAGCACGCGACAGGGGAGGCCTGAAGCTTTCTTT. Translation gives CASTRQGRPEAFF.

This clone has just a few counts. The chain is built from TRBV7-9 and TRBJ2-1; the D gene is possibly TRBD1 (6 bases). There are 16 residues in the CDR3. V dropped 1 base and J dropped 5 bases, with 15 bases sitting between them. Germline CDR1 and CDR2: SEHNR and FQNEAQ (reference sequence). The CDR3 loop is CASSLGTQGRDNEQFF. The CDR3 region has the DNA TGTGCCAGCAGCTTAGGTACACAGGGAAGGGACAATGAGCAGTTCTTC.

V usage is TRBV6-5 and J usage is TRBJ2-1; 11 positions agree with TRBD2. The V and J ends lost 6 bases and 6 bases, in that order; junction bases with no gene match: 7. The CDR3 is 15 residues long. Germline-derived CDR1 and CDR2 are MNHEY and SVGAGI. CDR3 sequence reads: CASRVAGGRGNEQFF. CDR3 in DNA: TGTGCCAGCAGGGTAGCGGGGGGGCGGGGCAATGAGCAGTTCTTC.

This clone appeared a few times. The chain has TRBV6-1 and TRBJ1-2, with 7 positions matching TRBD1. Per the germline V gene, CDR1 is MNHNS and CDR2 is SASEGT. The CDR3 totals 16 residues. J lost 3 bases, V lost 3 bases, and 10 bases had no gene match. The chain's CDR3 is CASSEFSRGKDYGYTF. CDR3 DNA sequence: TGTGCCAGCAGTGAGTTTAGCAGGGGGAAAGACTATGGCTACACCTTC.

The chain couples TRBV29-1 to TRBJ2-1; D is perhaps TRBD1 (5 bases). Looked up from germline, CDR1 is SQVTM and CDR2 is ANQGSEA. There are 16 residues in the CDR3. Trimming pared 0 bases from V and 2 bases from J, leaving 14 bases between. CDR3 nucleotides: TGCAGCGTTGAAGAATTTAGCAGGGTCGCCTACAATGAGCAGTTCTTC. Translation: CSVEEFSRVAYNEQFF.

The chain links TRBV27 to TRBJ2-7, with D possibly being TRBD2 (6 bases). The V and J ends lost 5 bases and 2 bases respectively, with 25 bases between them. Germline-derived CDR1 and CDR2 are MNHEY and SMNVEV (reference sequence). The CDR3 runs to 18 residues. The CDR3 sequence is CASSPGRGLNAGTYEQYV. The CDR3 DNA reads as TGTGCCAGCAGTCCCGGCCGGGGCCTGAACGCGGGGACCTACGAGCAGTACGTC.

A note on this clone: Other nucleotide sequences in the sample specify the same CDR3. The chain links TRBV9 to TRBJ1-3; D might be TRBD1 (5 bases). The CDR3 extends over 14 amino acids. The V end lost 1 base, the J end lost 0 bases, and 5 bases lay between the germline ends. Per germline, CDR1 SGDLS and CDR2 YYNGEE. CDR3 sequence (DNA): TGTGCCAGCAGCGTACAGGGCTCTGGAAACACCATATATTTT. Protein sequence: CASSVQGSGNTIYF.

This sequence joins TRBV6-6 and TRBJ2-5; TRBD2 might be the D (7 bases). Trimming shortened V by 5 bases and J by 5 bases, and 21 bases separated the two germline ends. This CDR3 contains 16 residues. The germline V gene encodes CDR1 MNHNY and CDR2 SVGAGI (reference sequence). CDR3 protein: CASSPTGRVEGETQYF. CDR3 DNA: TGTGCCAGCAGTCCAACAGGGAGGGTTGAGGGGGAGACCCAGTACTTC.

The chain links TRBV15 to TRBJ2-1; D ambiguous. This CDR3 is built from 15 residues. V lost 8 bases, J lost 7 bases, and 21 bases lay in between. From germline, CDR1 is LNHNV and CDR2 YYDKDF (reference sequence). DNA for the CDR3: TGTGCCACCTCGAGATGGGCAGGTCGCTCAAATGAGCAGTTCTTC. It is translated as CATSRWAGRSNEQFF.

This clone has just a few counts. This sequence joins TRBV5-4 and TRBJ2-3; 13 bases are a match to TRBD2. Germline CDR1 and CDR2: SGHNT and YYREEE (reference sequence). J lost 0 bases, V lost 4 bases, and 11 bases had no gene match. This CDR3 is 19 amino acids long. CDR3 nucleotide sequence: TGTGCCAGCAGCATTGGGACTAGCGGGGTGGTTTCTAGCACAGATACGCAGTATTTT. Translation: CASSIGTSGVVSSTDTQYF.

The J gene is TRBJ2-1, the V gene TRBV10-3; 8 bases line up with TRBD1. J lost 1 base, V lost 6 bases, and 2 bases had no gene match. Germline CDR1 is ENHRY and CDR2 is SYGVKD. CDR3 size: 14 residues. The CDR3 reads CAIRTGESYNEQFF. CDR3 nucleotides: TGTGCCATCAGGACAGGGGAATCCTACAATGAGCAGTTCTTC.

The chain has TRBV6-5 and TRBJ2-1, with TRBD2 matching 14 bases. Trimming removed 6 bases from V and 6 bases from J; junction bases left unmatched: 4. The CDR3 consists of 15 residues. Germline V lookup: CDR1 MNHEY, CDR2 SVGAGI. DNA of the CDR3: TGTGCCAGCAGAAGGACTAGCGGGGGGTTCAATGAGCAGTTCTTC. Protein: CASRRTSGGFNEQFF.

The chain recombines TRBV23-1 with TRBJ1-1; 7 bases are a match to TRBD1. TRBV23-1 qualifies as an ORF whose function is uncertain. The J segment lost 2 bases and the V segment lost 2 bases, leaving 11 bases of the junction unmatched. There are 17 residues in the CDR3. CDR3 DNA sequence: TGCGCCAGCAGTCAACCGACCCTAGGACAGGTCAACACTGAAGCTTTCTTT. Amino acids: CASSQPTLGQVNTEAFF.

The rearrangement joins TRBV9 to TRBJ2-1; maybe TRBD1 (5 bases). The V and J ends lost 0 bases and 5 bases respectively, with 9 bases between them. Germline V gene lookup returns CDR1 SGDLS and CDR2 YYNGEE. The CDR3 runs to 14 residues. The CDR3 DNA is TGTGCCAGCAGCGTAGCCAGGGTCCACAATGAGCAGTTCTTC. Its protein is CASSVARVHNEQFF.